This entry lists 20 T cell receptor beta chains sequenced from one sample in a study of T cells in Graves' hyperthyroidism and ophthalmopathy. Amplification of TCR beta CDR3 regions was performed using RNA transcripts as template. HTBI primers were the set used in a first-round RT-PCR of the TCR CDR3. TCRdb reanalysed the multiplex PCR reads using MiXCR and keeps one entry per CDR3 protein. This sample carries 490,000 or so distinct CDR3 sequences, just under 20% of them seen once, and the ten largest clones take about half. Sequenced input: blood. The receptor set was obtained from a man in his forties or fifties with Graves' ophthalmopathy.

Many counts were recorded for this clonotype. This chain uses TRBV7-8 with TRBJ2-2; unclear D gene. Germline V gene lookup returns CDR1 SGHVS and CDR2 FQNEAQ. Trimming took off 1 base at V and 4 bases at J, with 16 bases between the two ends. The CDR3 covers 17 residues. The chain's CDR3 is CASSLVVPRSATGELFF. The CDR3 DNA reads as TGTGCCAGCAGCTTAGTAGTGCCAAGATCGGCCACCGGGGAGCTGTTTTTT.

The chain uses TRBV4-2 and TRBJ2-7; possibly TRBD1 for D (7 bases). Trimming pared 1 base from V and 9 bases from J, leaving 22 bases between. Germline loops: CDR1 LGHNA, CDR2 YNFKEQ. This CDR3 comprises 16 residues. CDR3 sequence reads: CASSQAGTGAPGVQYF. The CDR3 region has the DNA TGTGCCAGCAGCCAAGCCGGAACAGGGGCCCCGGGGGTGCAGTACTTC.

The V gene is TRBV5-5, the J gene TRBJ2-2; 7 bases fit TRBD2. This CDR3 contains 16 residues. The V and J ends lost 0 bases and 0 bases, in that order; junction bases with no gene match: 2. Germline CDR1 SGHKS, CDR2 YYEKEE (reference sequence). CDR3 amino acids: CASSLALAANTGELFF. The CDR3 DNA follows: TGTGCCAGCAGCTTGGCCCTAGCGGCGAACACCGGGGAGCTGTTTTTT.

This clonotype was detected a few times. V usage is TRBV20-1 and J usage is TRBJ2-3; 10 nucleotides line up with TRBD2. CDR1 and CDR2 (germline): DFQATT, SNEGSKA (reference sequence). CDR3 length: 16 residues. The junction had 8 bases not matched to a gene; V was cut back by 3 bases and J by 2 bases. CDR3 in DNA: TGCAGTGCTAGCCGCCTAGCGGGAGACCTCACAGATACGCAGTATTTT. Its protein product is CSASRLAGDLTDTQYF.

A word on this clonotype: A much larger clone is a single base away; this may be a read error. This likely comes from a read error, as the CDR3 has no conserved phenylalanine or tryptophan at its end. The rearrangement uses TRBV30 and TRBJ2-3, with D tentatively TRBD1 (6 bases). Looked up from germline, CDR1 is GTSNPN and CDR2 is SVGIG (reference sequence). Trimming cost V 2 bases and J 0 bases, with 12 bases left between them. This CDR3 has 15 residues. The CDR3 DNA is TGTGCCTGGAGTCCCGGGACACCCAGCACAGATACGCAGTATCTT. It encodes CAWSPGTPSTDTQYL.

This clonotype was detected only a few times. The rearrangement links TRBV4-3 to TRBJ2-1; TRBD2 is a possible D gene (5 bases). Germline lookup yields CDR1 LGHNA and CDR2 YSLEER. The ends were cut back, 1 base at V and 4 bases at J, with 11 bases in the middle. The CDR3 runs 15 residues. The CDR3, as DNA: TGCGCCAGCAGCCAAGCGACTACCAATTACAATGAGCAGTTCTTC. The encoded protein is CASSQATTNYNEQFF.

This clonotype was observed many times. This chain connects TRBV11-1 to TRBJ1-2; TRBD1 might be the D (5 bases). The CDR3 runs 13 residues. Germline CDR1 is SGHAT and CDR2 is FQDESV (reference sequence). Between the trimmed V and J ends, which lost 5 bases and 7 bases, there was a span of 14 bases. This chain's CDR3 is CASSPDRLSGYTF. As DNA, the CDR3 is TGTGCCAGCAGCCCCGACAGACTGTCTGGCTACACCTTC.

This chain joins TRBV30 and TRBJ2-3; TRBD2 matches 8 bases. Germline-derived CDR1 and CDR2 are GTSNPN and SVGIG (reference sequence). The CDR3 totals 14 residues. V was clipped by 6 bases and J by 0 bases; unmatched bases: 5. The CDR3 protein is CACTLAASTDTQYF. For the CDR3, the DNA is TGTGCCTGCACACTAGCGGCTAGCACAGATACGCAGTATTTT.

This clonotype showed up many times. This chain links TRBV7-2 with TRBJ2-2; tentative D call: TRBD1 (6 bases). Deletions cut 6 bases from V and 4 bases from J, with 15 bases between. The germline gives CDR1 SGHTA, CDR2 FQGNSA. The CDR3 has 15 amino acids. DNA of the CDR3: TGTGCCAGCAGTCCAATGGGACAATTCACCGGGGAGCTGTTTTTT. Amino acid sequence: CASSPMGQFTGELFF.

This clonotype was counted ten times or more. The rearrangement uses TRBV11-3 and TRBJ1-2; the D gene is possibly TRBD1 (6 bases). The CDR3 loop spans 13 amino acids. The V and J ends lost 6 bases and 8 bases respectively, with 16 bases between them. Germline-derived CDR1 and CDR2 are SGHNT and YENEEA. CDR3 amino acids: CASSTGNEWGYTF. As DNA, the CDR3 is TGTGCCAGCAGTACAGGGAACGAATGGGGCTACACCTTC.

This clonotype was counted ten times or more. This chain links TRBV20-1 with TRBJ1-1; D may be TRBD1 (5 bases). Trimming stripped 4 bases from V and 0 bases from J, with 15 bases between. The V gene's germline CDR1 is DFQATT and CDR2 SNEGSKA (reference sequence). This CDR3 contains 15 residues. Here the CDR3 reads CSATGTWGMNTEAFF. The CDR3 nucleotides read TGCAGTGCTACCGGGACCTGGGGCATGAACACTGAAGCTTTCTTT.

The chain joins TRBV5-1 to TRBJ1-6; 8 nucleotides align to TRBD1. Trimming took 2 bases from V and 7 from J; bases not matched to a gene: 5. Germline loops: CDR1 SGHRS, CDR2 YFSETQ. The CDR3 is 15 residues long. CDR3 in DNA: TGCGCCAGCAGCTTCGGACAGGGAAACAATTCACCCCTCCACTTT. This encodes CASSFGQGNNSPLHF.

The V and J genes are TRBV7-8 and TRBJ2-1, with 13 bases identical to TRBD2. V trimming: 4 bases; J trimming: 2 bases; junction bases outside the gene matches: 8. This CDR3 comprises 18 residues. Looked up from germline, CDR1 is SGHVS and CDR2 is FQNEAQ. For the CDR3, the DNA is TGTGCCAGCAGCTCCTGGACTAGCGGGGGAAGTACCTACAATGAGCAGTTCTTC. Translating gives CASSSWTSGGSTYNEQFF. Together with reference TRBV7-8 and TRBJ2-1, the CDR3 gives the full variable domain: GAGVSQSPRYKVAKRGQDVALRCDPISGHVSLFWYQQALGQGPEFLTYFQNEAQLDKSGLPSDRFFAERPEGSVSTLKIQRTQQEDSAVYLCASSSWTSGGSTYNEQFFGPGTRLTVL.

The table lists this clonotype with a few counts. The chain employs TRBV11-2 and TRBJ2-1, with 8 nucleotides matching TRBD2. Germline CDR1 is SGHAT and CDR2 is FQNNGV. CDR3 length equals 16 residues. V lost 5 bases, J lost 4 bases, and 10 bases stayed unmatched. The CDR3 protein is CASSRITSGPYNEQFF. CDR3 in DNA: TGTGCCAGCAGCCGAATAACTAGCGGTCCGTACAATGAGCAGTTCTTC.

This clonotype was observed many times. V is TRBV11-2 and J is TRBJ2-1; D is possibly TRBD2 (5 bases). Germline loops: CDR1 SGHAT, CDR2 FQNNGV. The ends were cut back, 3 bases at V and 9 bases at J, with 24 bases in the middle. The CDR3 length is 17 residues. In DNA form, the CDR3 reads TGTGCCAGCAGCTTTTCGAGCGGCGGAGGACCGCCGGGTGAGCAGTTCTTC. This encodes CASSFSSGGGPPGEQFF.

This clonotype was detected only a few times. The chain uses TRBV5-1 and TRBJ2-1, with TRBD1 identical over 9 bases. The V and J ends lost 4 bases and 13 bases, in that order; junction bases with no gene match: 3. The CDR3 is 11 amino acids. Germline CDR1 SGHRS, CDR2 YFSETQ. Written as DNA, the CDR3 is TGCGCCAGCAGCCCGGACAGGGGCCAGTTCTTC. It yields the protein CASSPDRGQFF.

The V gene is TRBV10-3, the J gene TRBJ2-2, with no clear D. This CDR3 contains 12 residues. Germline V gene sequence: CDR1 ENHRY, CDR2 SYGVKD. V lost 5 bases and J lost 5, with 6 bases in between. The CDR3 DNA reads TGTGCCATCAGTTTCGGGACCGGGGAGCTGTTTTTT. Protein sequence: CAISFGTGELFF.

This rearrangement joins TRBV4-2 to TRBJ2-7; D not resolved. Germline V lookup: CDR1 LGHNA, CDR2 YNFKEQ. CDR3 length: 14 amino acids. V was shortened by 0 bases and J by 3 bases, with 9 bases between the two germline ends. DNA of the CDR3: TGTGCCAGCAGCCAAGAGTTGATCAGCTACGAGCAGTACTTC. This codes for CASSQELISYEQYF.

This sequence joins TRBV18 and TRBJ1-1; the D is unclear. Trimming pared 2 bases from V and 0 bases from J, leaving 16 bases between. CDR1 is KGHSH, CDR2 LQKENI, per germline. CDR3 size: 17 residues. The chain's CDR3 is CASSPIQGFQMNTEAFF. The CDR3 coding sequence is TGTGCCAGCTCACCAATTCAAGGTTTCCAGATGAACACTGAAGCTTTCTTT.

This clonotype was seen at least ten times. The rearrangement links TRBV5-5 to TRBJ1-1; TRBD1 matches 10 bases. The germline V gene has CDR1 SGHKS and CDR2 YYEKEE (reference sequence). J was trimmed by 1 base and V by 5 bases; bases with no gene match: 8. The length of the CDR3 is 16 residues. CDR3 amino acids: CASRTGTGEANTEAFF. The CDR3 DNA follows: TGTGCCAGCAGGACCGGGACAGGGGAAGCGAACACTGAAGCTTTCTTT.